This T cell receptor (beta chain) was profiled in a study of blood T cell repertoires in COVID-19. After removal of 2 bases from V and 5 bases from J, the junction contained 1 base not matched to a gene. The CDR3 spans 13 residues. From germline, CDR1 is LGHNT and CDR2 FRNRAP. This clone was found a few times. Assay: immunoSEQ multiplex PCR; the TCRdb copy retains only in-frame clones and omits some. The data hold over 100,000 clones, with roughly 82% observed a single time. Material for sequencing was peripheral blood. This TCR was recovered from a man between 60 and 70 years old with acute or convalescent COVID-19. The chain links TRBV12-5 to TRBJ1-1; 8 nucleotides align to TRBD1. The CDR3 loop is CASGLTGGTEAFF. In DNA form, the CDR3 reads TGTGCTAGTGGTTTGACAGGGGGAACTGAAGCTTTCTTT.